The 9 T cell receptor beta chains listed next were all sequenced from one sample in a study of type 1 regulatory T cells. Findings of the study overall: Tr1 cells had a more restricted TCR repertoire than non-Tr1 cells.

These receptors have no identified antigens. Each CDR3 protein gets one entry after TCRdb re-called the reads with MiXCR. The repertoire consists of around 64,000 distinct CDR3 sequences, with roughly 20% occurring once and the leading ten covering around 8.1%. The material sequenced was cultured type 1 regulatory T (Tr1) cells, either the whole culture or a sorted fraction (not recorded which). All receptors derive from a human donor in good health.

This clonotype was counted between two and nine times. This rearrangement joins TRBV12-3 or TRBV12-4 to TRBJ2-3, with D hard to call. V gave up 6 bases and J gave up 2 bases, with 12 bases separating them. CDR3 length: 14 residues. CDR3 protein: CASSNWGTTDTQYF. Written as DNA, the CDR3 is TGTGCCAGCAGCAACTGGGGAACCACAGATACGCAGTATTTT.

This clonotype is labeled as medium-sized. The CDR3 nucleotides are TGCGCCAGCAGGAGTGACTATAGAGGCAATGAGCAGTTCTTC. Protein sequence: CASRSDYRGNEQFF. The V call is TRBV5-1, the J call TRBJ2-1; possible D gene TRBD2, 5 bases. Germline values: CDR1 SGHRS, CDR2 YFSETQ. V was cut by 5 bases and J by 6 bases, with 15 bases left in between. This CDR3 has 14 amino acids.

J is TRBJ2-7 and V is TRBV5-1; D uncertain. Trimming took off 0 bases at V and 8 bases at J, with 15 bases between the two ends. The CDR3 is 14 amino acids. CDR1 is SGHRS, CDR2 YFSETQ, per germline. The CDR3 DNA sequence: TGCGCCAGCAGCTTGGTAGGCCAAAATGTCAAGCAGTACTTC. This translates into CASSLVGQNVKQYF.

The chain employs TRBV20-1 and TRBJ1-1; 10 positions agree with TRBD1. The CDR3 loop spans 12 amino acids. Germline CDR1 is DFQATT and CDR2 is SNEGSKA (reference sequence). V was pared by 8 bases and J by 4 bases, with 4 bases of the junction left unmatched. CDR3 sequence (DNA): TGCAGTTTCGACAGGGGGCCCACTGAAGCTTTCTTT. Encoded protein: CSFDRGPTEAFF.

This clonotype has a handful of counts. This chain connects TRBV20-1 to TRBJ1-1; 7 bases agree with TRBD1. The CDR3 is 16 residues long. CDR1 and CDR2 from the germline V gene are DFQATT and SNEGSKA (reference sequence). This chain's CDR3 is CSVKRQGPALNTEAFF. The CDR3 DNA sequence: TGCAGCGTAAAGCGACAGGGACCAGCACTGAACACTGAAGCTTTCTTT.

On this clonotype: An end of the junction differs from the germline gene, which may be a read error. V gene TRBV10-3 combines with J gene TRBJ2-1; no clear D. Germline values: CDR1 ENHRY, CDR2 SYGVKD. The CDR3 has 13 amino acids. This CDR3 reads CAISGGSYDEKFF. The CDR3 bases are TGTGCCATCAGTGGAGGCTCCTACGATGAGAAGTTCTTC.

The J gene is TRBJ1-2, the V gene TRBV25-1, with D tentatively TRBD1 (5 bases). V dropped 3 bases and J dropped 5 bases, with 10 bases sitting between them. Germline CDR1 MGHDK, CDR2 SYGVNS. The CDR3 length is 13 residues. The DNA of the CDR3 is TGTGCCAGCAGTGACGGACATAGGTATGGCTACACCTTC. This encodes CASSDGHRYGYTF.

The CDR3 DNA follows: TGTGCCAGCCTACGTGTACAGAACACAGATACGCAGTATTTT. Its protein product is CASLRVQNTDTQYF. The chain uses TRBV2 and TRBJ2-3; D not resolved. V was trimmed by 8 bases and J by 2 bases, leaving 14 bases between them. CDR1 and CDR2 from the germline V gene are SNHLY and FYNNEI. CDR3 length equals 14 residues.

V gene TRBV27 combines with J gene TRBJ2-3; 9 bases map to TRBD1. V shed 1 base, J shed 5 bases, and the junction held 16 bases outside the gene matches. This CDR3 is 19 amino acids long. Germline CDR1 is MNHEY and CDR2 is SMNVEV (reference sequence). The CDR3 sequence is CASSLYGTGPSNFLDTQYF. The DNA for the CDR3 is TGTGCCAGCAGTTTATATGGGACAGGGCCCTCAAATTTTTTAGATACGCAGTATTTT.